There are many counts of the clone carrying this T cell receptor beta chain. The target antigen is unknown. This beta chain lies outside the target of a library built for alpha chains; its clone size means little. The sample is drawn from a study of spatial heterogeneity in lung cancer. Overall study findings and caveats: Counts of expanded intratumoral alpha and beta TCRs tracked tumor mutation counts. Ubiquitous expanded TCR counts tracked ubiquitous nonsynonymous mutations, and regional counts tracked regional ones.

Every TCR cDNA molecule bore its own unique molecular identifier. A single record per CDR3 protein comes from TCRdb applying MiXCR to the 5' RACE reads. Among 7,000 to 8,500 distinct CDR3 sequences listed, under 15% were seen once. Indicated time point: sample taken at primary tumor resection. Donation came from 70 or so patients with untreated early-stage non-small cell lung cancer. The study sequenced unsorted whole RNA from tumor, nontumor lung or frozen PBMC. The sequencing used lung tumor tissue, collected at surgery. The sequence was collected from a male donor with early-stage non-small cell lung cancer.

This chain's CDR3 is CATKTGGEEQYF. In nucleotides, the CDR3 is TGTGCCACCAAGACAGGGGGTGAAGAGCAGTACTTC. V is TRBV21-1 and J is TRBJ2-7; the table's D gene call, TRBD1, was not cross checked with the DNA. TRBV21-1 corresponds to a pseudogene. The CDR3 runs to 12 residues.